This T cell receptor (beta chain) was profiled in a study of blood T cell repertoires in COVID-19. On the study more broadly: Samples came from the United States, Italy and Spain, spanning acute and convalescent COVID-19. T cells, B-cell-depleted T cells, or PBMCs supplied cDNA or gDNA.

Measured with immunoSEQ multiplex PCR; TCRdb has only the in-frame clones, and not every one. The top ten hold about 6.3% of the sample, which has over 200,000 clones, 75% to 90% seen once. Germline assignment: CDR1 SGHDT and CDR2 YYEEEE. This CDR3 contains 14 residues. The junction had 5 bases not matched to a gene; V was cut back by 4 bases and J by 4 bases. This receptor was obtained from a man in his 60s who had recovered from COVID-19. The chain combines TRBV5-6 with TRBJ1-1; 9 nucleotides align to TRBD1. Sequenced: peripheral blood. The CDR3 bases are TGTGCCAGCAGCCTGACAGGGGGGGGCACTGAAGCTTTCTTT. Its translation is CASSLTGGGTEAFF.